The text below deals with one TCR beta chain. The antigen is not known. This sample stems from a study of T cell repertoires in cytomegalovirus infection. Across the whole study: CMV infection and matching HLA type were both indicated by public TCR beta signatures.

TCRdb reanalysed the reads using MiXCR and keeps one entry per CDR3 protein. The sample carries 740,000 or so distinct CDR3 sequences, 35% recorded once. Study-level points and caveats: People with CMV and the relevant HLA were identified by cumulative public TCR beta family frequency. HLA-C-restricted CMV-specific TCR beta clonotypes were dominant in the ex vivo response.

V shed 4 bases, J shed 5 bases, and the junction held 12 bases outside the gene matches. This CDR3 has 16 residues. Germline CDR1 is SGHDT and CDR2 is YYEEEE. Sequencing was done on a sample of PBMCs. This chain joins TRBV5-6 and TRBJ1-1; TRBD1 matches at 9 bases. The sequence was obtained from a human donor in good health (CMV status not recorded). Some clones in this sample may be carry-over from other donors' samples. Written as DNA, the CDR3 is TGTGCCAGCAGCGGCCAGGGACAGGGAGGGGTGACTGAAGCTTTCTTT. Encoded protein: CASSGQGQGGVTEAFF.